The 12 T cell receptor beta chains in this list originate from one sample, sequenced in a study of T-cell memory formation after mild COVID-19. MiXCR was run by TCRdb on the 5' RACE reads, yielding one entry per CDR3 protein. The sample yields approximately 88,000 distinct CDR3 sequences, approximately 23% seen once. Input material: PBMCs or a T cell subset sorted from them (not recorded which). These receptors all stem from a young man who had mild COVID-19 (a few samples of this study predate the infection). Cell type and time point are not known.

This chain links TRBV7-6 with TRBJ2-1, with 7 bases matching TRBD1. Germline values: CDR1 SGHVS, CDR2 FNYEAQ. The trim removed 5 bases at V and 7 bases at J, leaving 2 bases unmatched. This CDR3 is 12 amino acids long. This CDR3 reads CASSLQGNEQFF. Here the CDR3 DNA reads TGTGCCAGCAGCCTACAGGGGAATGAGCAGTTCTTC.

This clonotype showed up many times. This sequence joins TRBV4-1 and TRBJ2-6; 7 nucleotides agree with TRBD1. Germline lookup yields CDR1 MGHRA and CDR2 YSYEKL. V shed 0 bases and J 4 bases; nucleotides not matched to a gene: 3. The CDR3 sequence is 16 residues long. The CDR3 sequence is CASSQEGGVGANVLTF. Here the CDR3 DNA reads TGCGCCAGCAGCCAAGAAGGGGGCGTAGGGGCCAACGTCCTGACTTTC.

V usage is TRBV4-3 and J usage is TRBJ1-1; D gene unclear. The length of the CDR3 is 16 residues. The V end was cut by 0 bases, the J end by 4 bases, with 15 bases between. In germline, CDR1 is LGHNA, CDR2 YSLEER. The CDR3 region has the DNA TGCGCCAGCAGCCAAGATTTTCGAGGGTCTAGCACTGAAGCTTTCTTT. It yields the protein CASSQDFRGSSTEAFF.

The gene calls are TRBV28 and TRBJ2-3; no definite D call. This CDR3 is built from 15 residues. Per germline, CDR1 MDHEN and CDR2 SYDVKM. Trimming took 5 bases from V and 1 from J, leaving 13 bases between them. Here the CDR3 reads CASSPSSNRTDTQYF. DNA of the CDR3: TGTGCCAGCAGTCCCTCCAGTAACCGCACAGATACGCAGTATTTT.

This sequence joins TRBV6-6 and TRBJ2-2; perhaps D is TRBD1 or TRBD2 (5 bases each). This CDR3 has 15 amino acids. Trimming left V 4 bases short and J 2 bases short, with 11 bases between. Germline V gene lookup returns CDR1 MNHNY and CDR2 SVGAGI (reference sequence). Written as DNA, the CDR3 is TGTGCCAGCAGTTCGGACGGGGCAAACACCGGGGAGCTGTTTTTT. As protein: CASSSDGANTGELFF.

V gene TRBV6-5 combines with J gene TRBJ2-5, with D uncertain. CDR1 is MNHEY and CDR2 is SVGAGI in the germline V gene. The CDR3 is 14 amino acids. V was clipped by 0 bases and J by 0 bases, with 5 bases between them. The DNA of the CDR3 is TGTGCCAGCAGTTACTCCGGATACCAAGAGACCCAGTACTTC. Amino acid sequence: CASSYSGYQETQYF.

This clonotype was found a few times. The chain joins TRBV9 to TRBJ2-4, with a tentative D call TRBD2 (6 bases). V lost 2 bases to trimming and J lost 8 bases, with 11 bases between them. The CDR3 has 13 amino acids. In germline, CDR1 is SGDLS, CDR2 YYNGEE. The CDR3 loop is CASSVGEVDIQYF. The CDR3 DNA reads TGTGCCAGCAGCGTTGGGGAGGTAGACATTCAGTACTTC.

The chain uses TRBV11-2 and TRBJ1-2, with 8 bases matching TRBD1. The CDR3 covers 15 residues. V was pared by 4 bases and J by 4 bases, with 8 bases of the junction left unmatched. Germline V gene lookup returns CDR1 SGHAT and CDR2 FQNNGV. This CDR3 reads CASSSRTGSGYGYTF. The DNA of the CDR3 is TGTGCCAGCAGCTCGCGGACAGGGTCAGGCTATGGCTACACCTTC.

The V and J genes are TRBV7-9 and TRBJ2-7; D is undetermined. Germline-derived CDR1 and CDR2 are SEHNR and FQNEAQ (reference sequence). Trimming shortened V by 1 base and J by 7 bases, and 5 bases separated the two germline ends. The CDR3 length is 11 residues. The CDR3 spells CASSLGVEQYV. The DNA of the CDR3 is TGTGCCAGCAGCTTAGGTGTAGAGCAGTACGTC.

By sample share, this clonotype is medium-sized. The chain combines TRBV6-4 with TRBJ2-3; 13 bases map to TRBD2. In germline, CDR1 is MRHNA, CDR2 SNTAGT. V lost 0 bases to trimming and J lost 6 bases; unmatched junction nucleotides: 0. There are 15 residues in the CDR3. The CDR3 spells CASSDSTSGGDTQYF. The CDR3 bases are TGTGCCAGCAGTGACTCGACTAGCGGGGGGGATACGCAGTATTTT.

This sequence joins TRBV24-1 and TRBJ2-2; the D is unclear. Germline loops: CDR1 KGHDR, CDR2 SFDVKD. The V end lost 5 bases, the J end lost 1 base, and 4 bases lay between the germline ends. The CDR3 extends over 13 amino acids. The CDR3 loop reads CATSVGNTGELFF. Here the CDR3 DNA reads TGTGCCACCAGTGTGGGGAACACCGGGGAGCTGTTTTTT.

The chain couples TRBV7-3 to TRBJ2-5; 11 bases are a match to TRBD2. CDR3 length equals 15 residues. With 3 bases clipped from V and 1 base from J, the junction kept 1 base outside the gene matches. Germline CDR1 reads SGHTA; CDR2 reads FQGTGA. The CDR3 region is CASSFSGGAQETQYF. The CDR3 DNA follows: TGTGCCAGCAGCTTTAGCGGGGGGGCCCAAGAGACCCAGTACTTC.